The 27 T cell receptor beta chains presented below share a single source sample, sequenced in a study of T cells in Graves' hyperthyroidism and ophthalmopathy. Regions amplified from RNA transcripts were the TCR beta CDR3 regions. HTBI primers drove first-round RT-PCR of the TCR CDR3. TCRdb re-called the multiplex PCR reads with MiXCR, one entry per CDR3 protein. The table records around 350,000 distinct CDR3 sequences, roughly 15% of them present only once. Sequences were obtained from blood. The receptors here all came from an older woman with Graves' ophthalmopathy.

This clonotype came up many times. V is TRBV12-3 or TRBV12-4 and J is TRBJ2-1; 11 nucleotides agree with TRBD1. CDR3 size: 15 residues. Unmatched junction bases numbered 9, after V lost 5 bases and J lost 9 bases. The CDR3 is CASSRTGGAGSEQFF. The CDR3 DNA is TGTGCCAGCAGTCGGACAGGGGGCGCAGGGAGTGAGCAGTTCTTC.

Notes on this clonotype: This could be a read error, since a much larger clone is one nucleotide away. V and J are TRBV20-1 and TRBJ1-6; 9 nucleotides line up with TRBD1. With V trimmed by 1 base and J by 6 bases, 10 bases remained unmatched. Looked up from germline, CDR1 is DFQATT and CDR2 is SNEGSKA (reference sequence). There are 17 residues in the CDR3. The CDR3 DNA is TGCAGTGCTAGAGGTGGACAGGGGACCCTTTGTAATTCACCCCTCCACTTT. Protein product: CSARGGQGTLCNSPLHF.

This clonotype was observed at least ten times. The CDR3 here is CASSYIWGQDGGNEQFF. The CDR3 DNA reads as TGTGCCAGCAGTTATATCTGGGGGCAGGATGGGGGGAATGAGCAGTTCTTC. The chain links TRBV28 to TRBJ2-1; D tentatively fits TRBD1 or TRBD2 (6 bases each). This CDR3 is 17 amino acids long. The V and J ends lost 4 bases and 7 bases respectively, with 23 bases between them. Germline V CDR1 and CDR2: MDHEN, SYDVKM.

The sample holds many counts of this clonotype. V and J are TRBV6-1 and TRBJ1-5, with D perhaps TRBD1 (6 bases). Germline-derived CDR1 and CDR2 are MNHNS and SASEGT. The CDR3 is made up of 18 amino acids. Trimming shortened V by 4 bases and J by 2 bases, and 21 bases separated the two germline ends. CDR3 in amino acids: CASSGAFQQGGGNQPQHF. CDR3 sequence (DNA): TGTGCCAGCAGTGGGGCCTTTCAACAGGGAGGGGGCAATCAGCCCCAGCATTTT.

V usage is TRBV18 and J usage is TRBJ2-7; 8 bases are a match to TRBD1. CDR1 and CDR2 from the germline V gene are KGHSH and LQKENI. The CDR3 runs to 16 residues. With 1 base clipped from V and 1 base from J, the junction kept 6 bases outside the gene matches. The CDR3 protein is CASSPRYQGASYEQYF. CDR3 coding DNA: TGTGCCAGCTCACCACGATATCAGGGGGCTTCCTACGAGCAGTACTTC.

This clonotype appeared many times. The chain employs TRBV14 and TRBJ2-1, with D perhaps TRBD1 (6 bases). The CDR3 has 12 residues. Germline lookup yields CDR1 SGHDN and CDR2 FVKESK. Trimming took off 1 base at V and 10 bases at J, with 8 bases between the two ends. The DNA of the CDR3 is TGTGCCAGCAGCCAAGGAAGGGGGGAGCAGTTCTTC. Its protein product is CASSQGRGEQFF.

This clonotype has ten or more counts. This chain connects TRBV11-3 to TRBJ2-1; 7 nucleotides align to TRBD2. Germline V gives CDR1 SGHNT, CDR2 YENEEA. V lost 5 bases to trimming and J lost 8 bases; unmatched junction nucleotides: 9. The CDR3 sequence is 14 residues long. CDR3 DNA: TGTGCCAGCAGCCCCCACTCTCTAGCGGATGAGCAGTTCTTC. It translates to CASSPHSLADEQFF.

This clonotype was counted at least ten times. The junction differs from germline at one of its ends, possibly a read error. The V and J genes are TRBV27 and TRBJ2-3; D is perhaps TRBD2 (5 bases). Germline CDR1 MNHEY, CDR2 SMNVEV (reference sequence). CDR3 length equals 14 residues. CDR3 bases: TGTGCCAGCACTTTAGGACTTGGCACAGATACGCAGTATTTT. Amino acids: CASTLGLGTDTQYF.

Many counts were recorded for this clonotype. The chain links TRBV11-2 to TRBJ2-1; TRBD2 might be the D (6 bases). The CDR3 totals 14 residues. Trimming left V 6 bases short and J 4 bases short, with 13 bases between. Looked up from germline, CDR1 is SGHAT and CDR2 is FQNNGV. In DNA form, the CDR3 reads TGTGCCAGCAGTATACGGGAGTCATACAATGAGCAGTTCTTC. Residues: CASSIRESYNEQFF.

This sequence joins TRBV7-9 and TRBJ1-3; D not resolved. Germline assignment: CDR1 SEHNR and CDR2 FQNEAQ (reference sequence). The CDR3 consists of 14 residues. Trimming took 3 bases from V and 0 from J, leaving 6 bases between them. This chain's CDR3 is CASSFAPSGNTIYF. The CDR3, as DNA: TGTGCCAGCAGCTTTGCCCCCTCTGGAAACACCATATATTTT.

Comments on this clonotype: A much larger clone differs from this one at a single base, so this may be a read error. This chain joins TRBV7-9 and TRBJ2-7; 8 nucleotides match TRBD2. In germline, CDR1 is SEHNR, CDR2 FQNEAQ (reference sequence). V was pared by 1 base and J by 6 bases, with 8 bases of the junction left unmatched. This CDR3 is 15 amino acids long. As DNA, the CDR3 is TGTGCCAGCAGCTTAGTGATAGCGGGAACCTGCGAGCAGTACTTC. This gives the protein CASSLVIAGTCEQYF.

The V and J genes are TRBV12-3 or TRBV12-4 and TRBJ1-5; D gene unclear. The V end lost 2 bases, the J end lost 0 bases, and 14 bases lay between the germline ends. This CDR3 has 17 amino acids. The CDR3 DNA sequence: TGTGCCAGCAGTTTAATCAGCAGGCTCTATAGCAATCAGCCCCAGCATTTT. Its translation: CASSLISRLYSNQPQHF.

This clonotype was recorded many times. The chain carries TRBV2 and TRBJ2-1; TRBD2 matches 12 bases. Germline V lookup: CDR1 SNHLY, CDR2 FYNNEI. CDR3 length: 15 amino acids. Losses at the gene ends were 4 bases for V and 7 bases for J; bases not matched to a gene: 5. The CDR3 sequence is CASSASGRAMNEQFF. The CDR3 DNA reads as TGTGCCAGCAGTGCTAGCGGGAGGGCCATGAATGAGCAGTTCTTC.

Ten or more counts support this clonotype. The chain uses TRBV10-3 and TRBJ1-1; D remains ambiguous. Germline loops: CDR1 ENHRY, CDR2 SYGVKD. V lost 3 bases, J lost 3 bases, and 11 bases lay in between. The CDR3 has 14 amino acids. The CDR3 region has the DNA TGTGCCATCAGTGATGTCACATTTGACACTGAAGCTTTCTTT. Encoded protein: CAISDVTFDTEAFF.

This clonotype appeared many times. The CDR3, as DNA: TGTGCCAGCAGTTCCGGGACAGGGTCAGATTTGGGGGCTTTCTTT. It is translated as CASSSGTGSDLGAFF. This rearrangement joins TRBV12-3 or TRBV12-4 to TRBJ1-1, with 9 positions matching TRBD1. V was clipped by 4 bases and J by 11 bases; unmatched bases: 14. This CDR3 contains 15 residues.

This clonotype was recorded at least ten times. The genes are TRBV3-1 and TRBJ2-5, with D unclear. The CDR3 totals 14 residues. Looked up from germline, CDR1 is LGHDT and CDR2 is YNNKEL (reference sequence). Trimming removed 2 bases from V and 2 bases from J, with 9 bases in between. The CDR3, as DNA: TGTGCCAGCAGCCAATCAGGCGAGCAAGAGACCCAGTACTTC. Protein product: CASSQSGEQETQYF.

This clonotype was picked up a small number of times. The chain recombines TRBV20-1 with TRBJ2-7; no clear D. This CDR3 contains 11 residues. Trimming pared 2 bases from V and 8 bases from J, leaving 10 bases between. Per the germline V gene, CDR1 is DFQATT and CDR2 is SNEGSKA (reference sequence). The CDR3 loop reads CSARNRRKQYF. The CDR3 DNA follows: TGCAGTGCTAGAAACAGACGGAAGCAGTACTTC.

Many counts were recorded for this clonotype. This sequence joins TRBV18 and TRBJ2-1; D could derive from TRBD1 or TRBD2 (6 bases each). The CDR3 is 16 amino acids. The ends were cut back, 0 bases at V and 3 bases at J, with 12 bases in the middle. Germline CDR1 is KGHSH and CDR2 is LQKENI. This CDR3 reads CASSPPPGAIYNEQFF. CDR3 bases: TGTGCCAGCTCACCACCGCCGGGGGCAATCTACAATGAGCAGTTCTTC.

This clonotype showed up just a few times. In DNA, the CDR3 is TGTGCCAGCAAGACGGGAGGGCCTGGTGAGCAGTTCTTC. Translating it yields CASKTGGPGEQFF. J is TRBJ2-1 and V is TRBV6-1; 8 bases match TRBD2. Germline V lookup: CDR1 MNHNS, CDR2 SASEGT. The CDR3 covers 13 residues. With 7 bases clipped from V and 9 bases from J, the junction kept 8 bases outside the gene matches.

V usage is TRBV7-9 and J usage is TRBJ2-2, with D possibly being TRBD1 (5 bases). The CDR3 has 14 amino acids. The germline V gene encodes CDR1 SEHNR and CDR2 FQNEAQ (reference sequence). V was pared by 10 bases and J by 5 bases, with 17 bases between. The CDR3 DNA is TGTGCCACCACCGACAGACTGGAAACCGGGGAGCTGTTTTTT. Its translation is CATTDRLETGELFF.

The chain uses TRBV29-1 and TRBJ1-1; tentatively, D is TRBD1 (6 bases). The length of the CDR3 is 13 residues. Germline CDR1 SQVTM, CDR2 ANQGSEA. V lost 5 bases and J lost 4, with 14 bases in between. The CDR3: CSVLTGLGTEAFF. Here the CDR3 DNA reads TGCAGCGTTCTCACAGGGTTGGGCACTGAAGCTTTCTTT. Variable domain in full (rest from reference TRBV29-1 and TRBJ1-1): SAVISQKPSRDICQRGTSLTIQCQVDSQVTMMFWYRQQPGQSLTLIATANQGSEATYESGFVIDKFPISRPNLTFSTLTVSNMSPEDSSIYLCSVLTGLGTEAFFGQGTRLTVV.

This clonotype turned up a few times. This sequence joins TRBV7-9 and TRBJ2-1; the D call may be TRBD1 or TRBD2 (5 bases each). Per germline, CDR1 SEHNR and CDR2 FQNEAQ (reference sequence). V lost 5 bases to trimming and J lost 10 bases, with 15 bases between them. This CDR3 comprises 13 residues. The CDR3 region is CASSPRESGEQFF. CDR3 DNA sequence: TGTGCCAGCAGCCCCAGGGAGAGCGGCGAGCAGTTCTTC.

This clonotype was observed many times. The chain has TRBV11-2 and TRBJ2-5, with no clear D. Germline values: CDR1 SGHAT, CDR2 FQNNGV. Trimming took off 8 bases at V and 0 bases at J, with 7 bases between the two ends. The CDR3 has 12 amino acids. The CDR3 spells CASGQNQETQYF. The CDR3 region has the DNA TGTGCCAGCGGGCAGAACCAAGAGACCCAGTACTTC.

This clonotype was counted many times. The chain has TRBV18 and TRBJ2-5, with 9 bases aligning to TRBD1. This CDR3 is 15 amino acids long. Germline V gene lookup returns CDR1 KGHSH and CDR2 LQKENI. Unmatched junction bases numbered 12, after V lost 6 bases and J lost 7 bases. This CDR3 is CASSDTRTGDATQYF. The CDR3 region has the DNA TGTGCCAGCTCCGACACCAGGACAGGGGACGCGACCCAGTACTTC.

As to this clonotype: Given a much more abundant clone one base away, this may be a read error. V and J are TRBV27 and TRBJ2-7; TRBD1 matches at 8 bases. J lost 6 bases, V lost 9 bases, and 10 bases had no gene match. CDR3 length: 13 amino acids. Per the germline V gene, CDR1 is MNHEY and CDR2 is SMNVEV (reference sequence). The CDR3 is CASADREVAEQYF. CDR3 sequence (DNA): TGTGCCAGTGCGGACAGGGAAGTGGCCGAGCAGTACTTC.

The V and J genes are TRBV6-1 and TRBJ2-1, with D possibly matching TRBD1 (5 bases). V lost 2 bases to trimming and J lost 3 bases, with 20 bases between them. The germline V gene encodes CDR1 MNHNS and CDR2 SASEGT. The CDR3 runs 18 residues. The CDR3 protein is CASSERELGHGLYNEQFF. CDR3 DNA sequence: TGTGCCAGCAGTGAAAGAGAGTTAGGACACGGGCTCTACAATGAGCAGTTCTTC.

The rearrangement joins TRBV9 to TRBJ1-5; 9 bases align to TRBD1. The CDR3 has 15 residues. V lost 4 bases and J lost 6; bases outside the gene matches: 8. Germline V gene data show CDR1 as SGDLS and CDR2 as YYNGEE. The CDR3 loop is CASSYTGGAGQPQHF. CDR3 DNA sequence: TGTGCCAGCAGCTATACAGGGGGCGCCGGTCAGCCCCAGCATTTT.